These 9 T cell receptor beta chains were sequenced from one sample in a study of T cell changes during pregnancy in multiple sclerosis. Repertoires were generated with immunoSEQ multiplex PCR, while TCRdb's copy carries only in-frame clones and drops some. This table has fewer than 110,000 clones, about 91% appearing once. This specimen consisted of peripheral blood, obtained in the second trimester of pregnancy. The receptors were gathered from a female donor with multiple sclerosis, enrolled in a pregnancy study.

The chain recombines TRBV11-2 with TRBJ2-3; 12 nucleotides line up with TRBD2. J gave up 5 bases and V 2 bases, and 5 bases lay outside the gene matches. The CDR3 runs 16 residues. CDR1 is SGHAT and CDR2 is FQNNGV in the germline V gene. CDR3 sequence (DNA): TGTGCCAGCAGCTTATTACTAGCGGGAGGACGAGATACGCAGTATTTT. This encodes CASSLLLAGGRDTQYF. The full variable domain, completed using reference TRBV11-2 and TRBJ2-3, is EAGVAQSPRYKIIEKRQSVAFWCNPISGHATLYWYQQILGQGPKLLIQFQNNGVVDDSQLPKDRFSAERLKGVDSTLKIQPAKLEDSAVYLCASSLLLAGGRDTQYFGPGTRLTVL.

The chain has TRBV19 and TRBJ2-7; 12 bases are a match to TRBD2. The ends lost 5 bases at V and 1 base at J; junction bases unmatched: 9. The germline V gene has CDR1 LNHDA and CDR2 SQIVND (reference sequence). The CDR3 length is 17 residues. CDR3 DNA sequence: TGTGCCAGTAGTGCGACTAGCGGGAGTTGGGGATCCTACGAGCAGTACTTC. This encodes CASSATSGSWGSYEQYF.

The chain combines TRBV9 with TRBJ2-3; D is possibly TRBD1 (7 bases). The CDR3 extends over 16 amino acids. CDR1 is SGDLS and CDR2 is YYNGEE in the germline V gene. V was trimmed by 0 bases and J by 2 bases, leaving 13 bases between them. The CDR3 sequence: CASSVGSGGITDTQYF. The CDR3 region has the DNA TGTGCCAGCAGCGTAGGGTCAGGGGGGATCACAGATACGCAGTATTTT.

The chain carries TRBV27 and TRBJ2-7; 8 bases are shared with TRBD2. The CDR3 runs 13 residues. Germline CDR1 is MNHEY and CDR2 is SMNVEV (reference sequence). The V segment lost 5 bases and the J segment 6 bases; nucleotides outside the gene matches: 6. The CDR3 sequence: CASSLGTSGEQYF. DNA of the CDR3: TGTGCCAGCAGTCTAGGGACTAGTGGCGAGCAGTACTTC.

The chain recombines TRBV25-1 with TRBJ2-5; D may be TRBD2 (6 bases). This CDR3 region has 14 residues. Trimming took off 4 bases at V and 4 bases at J, with 13 bases between the two ends. Germline CDR1 MGHDK, CDR2 SYGVNS. The CDR3 nucleotides are TGTGCCAGCAGTGGTGGGGGGTCGGGAGAGACCCAGTACTTC. Translating it yields CASSGGGSGETQYF.

This clone was counted a single time. V usage is TRBV19 and J usage is TRBJ2-3; the D gene is possibly TRBD1 (6 bases). Per germline, CDR1 LNHDA and CDR2 SQIVND (reference sequence). The CDR3 is 15 residues long. The V gene lost 3 bases and the J gene lost 6 bases, with 16 bases spanning the gap. The CDR3 nucleotides are TGTGCCAGTAGTATTTCGGCAGGGGCTGTGGATACGCAGTATTTT. It translates to CASSISAGAVDTQYF.

The chain has TRBV7-2 and TRBJ2-3; D gene unclear. The ends were cut back, 4 bases at V and 0 bases at J, with 8 bases in the middle. CDR1 is SGHTA and CDR2 is FQGNSA in the germline V gene. CDR3 length: 14 residues. The CDR3 DNA is TGTGCCAGCAGCTCGCGCCCGAGCACAGATACGCAGTATTTT. Translated, it gives CASSSRPSTDTQYF.

The chain links TRBV27 to TRBJ2-5; D remains ambiguous. CDR1 MNHEY and CDR2 SMNVEV come from the germline V gene (reference sequence). The V gene lost 5 bases and the J gene lost 3 bases, with 13 bases spanning the gap. The CDR3 runs to 14 residues. CDR3 sequence: CASSRLVEKETQYF. The CDR3 nucleotides read TGTGCCAGCAGTCGGCTAGTGGAAAAAGAGACCCAGTACTTC.

J is TRBJ2-7 and V is TRBV4-2; TRBD1 matches 7 bases. CDR1 and CDR2 from the germline V gene are LGHNA and YNFKEQ. There are 14 residues in the CDR3. Trimming took 0 bases from V and 3 from J; bases not matched to a gene: 2. The CDR3 region is CASSQDPGGYEQYF. The DNA for the CDR3 is TGTGCCAGCAGCCAAGATCCAGGGGGCTACGAGCAGTACTTC.